The next 2 T cell receptor beta chains were all read from a single sample in a study of blood T cell repertoires in COVID-19. Using immunoSEQ multiplex PCR, the repertoire was profiled, and TCRdb retains in-frame clones only, with some absent. The repertoire includes 110,000 to 150,000 clones, over 70% of them detected once, and around 45% sits in the top ten. Sequencing was carried out using peripheral blood. These receptors all stem from a human donor in a cohort sampled during active COVID-19.

This clone has just a few counts. The chain couples TRBV30 to TRBJ2-3; D remains ambiguous. Per the germline V gene, CDR1 is GTSNPN and CDR2 is SVGIG (reference sequence). Trimming left V 0 bases short and J 2 bases short, with 9 bases between. The CDR3 is made up of 14 amino acids. The CDR3 bases are TGTGCCTGGAGTGTAACACAGTCCACAGATACGCAGTATTTT. Translating gives CAWSVTQSTDTQYF.

The chain is built from TRBV7-9 and TRBJ1-6; 7 nucleotides agree with TRBD1. Germline V gives CDR1 SEHNR, CDR2 FQNEAQ (reference sequence). This CDR3 contains 15 residues. With 5 bases clipped from V and 8 bases from J, the junction kept 9 bases outside the gene matches. The DNA for the CDR3 is TGTGCCAGCAGCCCAGGGGGGTTAAGGGATTCACCCCTCCACTTT. This encodes CASSPGGLRDSPLHF.